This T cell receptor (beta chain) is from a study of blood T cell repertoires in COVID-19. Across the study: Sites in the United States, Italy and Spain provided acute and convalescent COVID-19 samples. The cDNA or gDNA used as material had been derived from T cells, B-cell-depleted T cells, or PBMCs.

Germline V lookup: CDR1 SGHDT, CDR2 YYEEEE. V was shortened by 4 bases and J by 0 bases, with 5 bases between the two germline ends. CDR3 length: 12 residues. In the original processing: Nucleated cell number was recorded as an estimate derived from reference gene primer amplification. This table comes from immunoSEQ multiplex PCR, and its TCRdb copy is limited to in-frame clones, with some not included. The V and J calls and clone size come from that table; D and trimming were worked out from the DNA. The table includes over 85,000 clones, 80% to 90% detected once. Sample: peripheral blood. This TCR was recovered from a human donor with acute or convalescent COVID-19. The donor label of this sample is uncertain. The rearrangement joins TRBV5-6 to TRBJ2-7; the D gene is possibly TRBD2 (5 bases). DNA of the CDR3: TGTGCCAGCAGCGGGAGCTCCTACGAGCAGTACTTC. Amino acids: CASSGSSYEQYF. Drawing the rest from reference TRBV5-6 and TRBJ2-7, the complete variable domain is DAGVTQSPTHLIKTRGQQVTLRCSPKSGHDTVSWYQQALGQGPQFIFQYYEEEERQRGNFPDRFSGHQFPNYSSELNVNALLLGDSALYLCASSGSSYEQYFGPGTRLTVT.